This T cell receptor beta chain came from a study of T-cell memory formation after mild COVID-19. J lost 8 bases, V lost 4 bases, and 12 bases had no gene match. Germline CDR1 is SGHDT and CDR2 is YYEEEE. The CDR3 is 15 amino acids. TCRdb called the 5' RACE reads again in MiXCR, with one record for every CDR3 protein. The sample consists of approximately 290,000 distinct CDR3 sequences, approximately 16% of them appearing once. Sequenced input: PBMCs or a T cell subset sorted from them (not recorded which). The receptor's source is a man younger than 35 who had mild COVID-19 (a few samples of this study predate the infection). Cell type and time point are not known. The V gene is TRBV5-6, the J gene TRBJ2-1, with 7 bases fitting TRBD1. The CDR3 sequence is CASSPGQLGGDEQFF. The DNA for the CDR3 is TGTGCCAGCAGCCCGGGACAGCTAGGGGGCGATGAGCAGTTCTTC.